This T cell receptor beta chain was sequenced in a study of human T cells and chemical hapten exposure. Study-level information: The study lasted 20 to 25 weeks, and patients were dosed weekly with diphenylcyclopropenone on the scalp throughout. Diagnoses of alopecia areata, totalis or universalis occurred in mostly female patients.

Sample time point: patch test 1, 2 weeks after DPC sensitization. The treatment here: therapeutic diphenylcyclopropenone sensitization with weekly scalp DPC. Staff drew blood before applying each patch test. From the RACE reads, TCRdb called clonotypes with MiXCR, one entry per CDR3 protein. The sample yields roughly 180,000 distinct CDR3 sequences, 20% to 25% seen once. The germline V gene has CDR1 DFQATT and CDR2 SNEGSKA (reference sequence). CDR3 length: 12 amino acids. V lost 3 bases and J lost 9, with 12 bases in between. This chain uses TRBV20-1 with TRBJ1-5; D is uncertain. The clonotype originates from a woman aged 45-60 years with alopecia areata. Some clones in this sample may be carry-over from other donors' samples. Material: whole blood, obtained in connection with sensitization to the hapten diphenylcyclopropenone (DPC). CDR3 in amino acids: CSARSQPGPQHF. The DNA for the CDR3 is TGCAGTGCTAGGAGCCAACCGGGGCCCCAGCATTTT.